This T cell receptor (beta chain) appears in the sequencing data of a study of blood T cells in healthy people across ages. CDR3 size: 16 residues. V lost 5 bases and J lost 2; bases outside the gene matches: 10. Together with a sample-barcoded 5' primer, a J-beta primer mix was included in a second PCR lasting about 6 to 12 cycles. TCRdb processed the 5' RACE reads anew with MiXCR; each CDR3 protein has one entry. The top ten clones hold about 4% of a sample with roughly 1.5 million distinct CDR3 sequences, around 40% of them seen once. This clonotype was sampled from a woman between 18 and 29 years old in good health. The chain carries TRBV12-3 or TRBV12-4 and TRBJ2-3; 7 bases are shared with TRBD2. What was sequenced was blood. The CDR3 spells CASSPQLAETTDTQYF. CDR3 sequence (DNA): TGTGCCAGCAGTCCACAGCTAGCGGAGACCACAGATACGCAGTATTTT.